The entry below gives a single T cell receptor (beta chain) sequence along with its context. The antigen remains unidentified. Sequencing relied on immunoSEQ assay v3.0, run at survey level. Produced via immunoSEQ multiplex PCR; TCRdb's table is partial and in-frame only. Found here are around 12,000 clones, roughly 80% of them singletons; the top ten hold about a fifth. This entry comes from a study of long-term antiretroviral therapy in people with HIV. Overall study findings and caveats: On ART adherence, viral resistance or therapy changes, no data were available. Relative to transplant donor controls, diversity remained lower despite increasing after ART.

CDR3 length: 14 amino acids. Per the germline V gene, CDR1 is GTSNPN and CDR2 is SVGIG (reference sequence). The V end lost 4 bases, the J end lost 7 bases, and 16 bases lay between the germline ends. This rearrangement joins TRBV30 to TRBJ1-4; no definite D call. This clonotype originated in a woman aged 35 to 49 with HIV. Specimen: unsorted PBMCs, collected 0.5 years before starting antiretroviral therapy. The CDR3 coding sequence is TGTGCCTGGAACGGGCGGGGATGGGGTGAAAAACTGTTTTTT. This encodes CAWNGRGWGEKLFF.